This T cell receptor beta chain was recovered during a study of cytomegalovirus exposure and HLA in healthy donors. Study findings and constraints: In vitro experiments confirmed that a few CMV-associated chains were specific for CMV antigens. V- and J-gene trimming of TCR beta was linked (in a later analysis) to a missense DCLRE1C variant.

This clone was recorded only once. No antigen is known for it. CDR1 and CDR2 from the germline V gene are MGHRA and YSYEKL. This CDR3 has 16 residues. Between the trimmed V and J ends, which lost 0 bases and 3 bases, there was a span of 14 bases. With 60 Vbeta and 13 Jbeta primers, the PCR was carried out. Methods used by the authors: Approximately 11 million of tens of millions of unique TCR beta chains were shared, per a later count. Only in-frame clones appear in the TCRdb table, and some are missing; sequencing was by immunoSEQ multiplex PCR. V, J and clone size were drawn from that table, and D and trimming were deduced from the DNA. The sample lists about 160,000 clones, about 75% occurring once.

The chain is built from TRBV4-1 and TRBJ1-1; D is possibly TRBD1 (5 bases). The specimen sequenced was PBMCs. This receptor was taken from a woman aged 45-60 years in good health and CMV-seropositive. CDR3 region: CASSQDNGGRYTEAFF. The CDR3 coding sequence is TGCGCCAGCAGCCAAGATAACGGGGGGAGGTACACTGAAGCTTTCTTT.